The source of this T cell receptor beta chain is a study of cytomegalovirus exposure and HLA in healthy donors. The table lists this clone with a few counts. Its antigen is not identified. It was with 60 Vbeta and 13 Jbeta primers that the PCR ran. Profiled with immunoSEQ multiplex PCR; TCRdb holds only in-frame clones, not every one. This table holds 90,000 to 100,000 clones, around three quarters found once. Whole-study results and caveats: There were a few CMV-associated chains whose specificity for CMV antigens was confirmed in vitro.

Per germline, CDR1 KGHSH and CDR2 LQKENI. CDR3 length: 16 residues. The V gene lost 1 base and the J gene lost 5 bases, with 16 bases spanning the gap. The source material was PBMCs. The rearrangement uses TRBV18 and TRBJ2-3; D ambiguous. This TCR derives from a man in his 60s in good health and CMV-seropositive. This CDR3 is CASSPRISNTEDTQYF. The CDR3 DNA is TGTGCCAGCTCACCACGTATCAGTAACACCGAAGATACGCAGTATTTT.